This T cell receptor beta chain was observed in a study of cytomegalovirus exposure and HLA in healthy donors listed by TCRdb under 2017. Regarding the complete study: According to an earlier analysis of 587 of the donors, 200 million or so T cells yielded roughly 110 million unique TCR beta sequences and about 300 Gb of sequence data. Five DR-DQ haplotypes were handled as single units for association and clustering, since linkage in the cohort was strong. Every repertoire in the discovery cohort had been generated on one and the same sequencing platform. The study used immunosequencing to profile the T cell repertoires of about 670 subjects and linked those repertoires to cytomegalovirus serostatus. Among the roughly 390 genotyped donors, around 81% belonged to the genetic ancestry cluster associated with self-reported Caucasian donors. Class I and class II HLA loci were covered by the typing at four-digit resolution. Rather than using new phenotypic data, the later analysis identified candidate immune exposures from TCR beta sequences and from how often those sequences occurred across donors. Genome-wide SNP genotypes for about 60% of the roughly 670 donors were used in a later genetic analysis, which treated that subset as a discovery cohort. Along with the approximately 650-subject first cohort, a separate validation cohort of over a hundred different subjects was used. To decide whether each TCR beta V gene segment behaved as functional or pseudogenic, an earlier analysis of some 570 of the donors relied on high-throughput TCR beta sequencing. To study patterns of TCR occurrence, a later analysis re-analyzed previously published TCR beta repertoires from several hundred donors and added high-resolution HLA genotyping. Roughly 300 gigabases of sequencing data and approximately 85 million unique TCR sequences were included in an early release covering roughly 600 HLA-typed donors. Donor age, sex, ethnicity and CMV serostatus were collected together with the repertoire data. To predict cytomegalovirus infection status, the study brought together high-throughput TCR immunosequencing, statistical association of individual TCRs with disease status, and machine learning. The study aimed to test whether cataloging public T cell receptors could reveal signatures of past pathogen exposure. The number of donors typed differed by locus, with about 629-630 for A, B, C, DRB1 and DQB1, more than 500 for DQA1, some 570 for DPA1, and around 460 for DPB1. Among roughly 370 genotyped donors of the cohort, an average of approximately 230,000 unique TCR beta nucleotide sequences were sequenced per donor, about a sixth of them non-productive. What the research found in general, with its limitations: In a later analysis, TCR association rates were found to vary across HLA loci, with the most associated TCRs seen for DRB1 alleles and the fewest for HLA-C alleles. A further reported finding was that TCR beta sequences accurately predicted the HLA-A and HLA-B alleles for most subjects in the first cohort. Correlated functional status among segregating V segments might reflect linkage disequilibrium, but an unknown experimental factor could not be ruled out. The cohort was sequenced for TCR beta chains only, and without alpha or paired-chain data the features that could be detected were limited. Most TCR sequences were observed very rarely across donors, whereas some public TCRs were present in many individuals. An association between a missense DCLRE1C variant and V-gene and J-gene trimming of TCR beta chains was found in a later genetic analysis and replicated in an independent cohort. The authors suggested that the approach could potentially be extended to other disease states and immunological phenotypes. Broadly in line with IMGT annotations, most TCR beta V segments showed up in productive rearrangements about 87% or about 30% of the time in an earlier analysis of several hundred of the donors. In vitro tests confirmed that a few of the cytomegalovirus-associated TCR beta chains recognize cytomegalovirus antigens. Several of the top co-occurrence clusters appeared to be linked to parvovirus B19, influenza, CMV and Epstein-Barr virus, according to a later analysis. A total of 150 to 200 TCR beta chains were listed by the study as associated with cytomegalovirus. A later analysis associated about 18,000 TCR beta sequences with specific HLA alleles at a false discovery rate of 0.05. In a later analysis, HLA-associated TCR beta chains showed more clonal expansion and lower generation probabilities than non-associated chains that were equally common. CMV serostatus was the only immune exposure information available for the cohort. When HLA alleles, especially DR and DQ, strongly co-occurred, TCR associations were difficult to assign to individual alleles. Roughly uniform sequencing depth across donors was assumed in presence/absence analyses, although this assumption may not hold. According to a later analysis, most CMV-associated TCR beta chains appeared to be HLA-restricted, and the HLA associations seemed to be driven largely by CMV exposure. The classifier was reported to diagnose cytomegalovirus status with high specificity and sensitivity in both the original and validation cohorts. Because counts were too low, 15 to 20 rarely observed V segments, including chromosome 9 orphons, were excluded from the earlier analysis of around 640 of the donors. Compared with the approximately 670-donor mean, donors in an Asian-associated ancestry cluster had fewer N-insertions in productive TCRs, according to a later genetic analysis. Because HLA typing was missing for some donors at each locus, association tests included only the typed subset. The sequencing pipeline was judged likely to have produced a cluster of highly shared sequence variants as a technical artifact.

This clone appeared a single time. No antigen is known for it. Per-nucleotide qualities are absent, and no much larger clonotype sits a single base away. The method behind the library was the immunoSEQ multiplex PCR assay. For the multiplex PCR, a mixture combining 60 forward primers for TCR Vbeta segments and 13 reverse primers for TCR Jbeta segments was used. The CDR3 region of rearranged TCR beta genes was amplified from genomic DNA with a multiplex PCR assay. The Illumina HiSeq System was used to sequence the amplified TCR beta libraries as 87-base-pair reads. Regarding the original processing steps: Across the 600 to 700 repertoires, a later analysis counted about 81 million unique TCR beta chains, some 11 million of which were shared by at least two donors. A nearest-neighbor algorithm error-corrected the raw reads and collapsed the reads into unique sequences, merging closely related sequences to remove PCR and sequencing errors. CDR3 sequences were aligned to IMGT reference sequences to assign V, D and J gene segments. Each retained sequence needed at least a six-nucleotide match to both a V gene segment and a J gene segment. Rearrangements were classified as productive when the CDR3 lacked stop codons and remained in frame with V and J, and all other rearrangements were classified as non-productive. Following IMGT convention, CDR3 was defined as the stretch from the second conserved V-encoded cysteine to the conserved J-encoded phenylalanine. The earlier analysis of 500 to 750 of the donors excluded any sequence lacking an unambiguous match to a single V gene segment. In an earlier analysis of around 600 of the donors, V segments were called functional above 56.7% productive rearrangements and were called segregating when the between-donor standard deviation exceeded 5%. A statistical classification framework was built for diagnosing cytomegalovirus status from the catalog of TCR beta chain sequences. A later analysis assigned V and J genes by comparing TCR nucleotide sequences with IMGT/GENE-DB human TR gene sequences. In a later analysis, CDR3 sequences and most-parsimonious VDJ recombination scenarios were assigned using the TCRdist pipeline. In a later analysis, each TCR beta chain was defined by its CDR3 amino acid sequence together with its V-gene family, and reads without a unique V-gene family were excluded. As a way to deal with suspected cross-contamination and a sequencing artifact, a later analysis dropped nearly 600 nucleotide sequences that were highly shared and had low generation probability. For each public chain, a later analysis derived a clonal expansion index from normalized ranks of inferred template counts within each repertoire. A later analysis computed generation probabilities with a VDJ recombination model fitted to out-of-frame rearrangements, and checked the results against IGoR. Hypergeometric tests were used in a later analysis to score TCR-TCR, TCR-HLA and TCR-CMV co-occurrence, with a repertoire-size bias correction applied to the TCR pairs. To estimate false discovery rates, a later analysis permuted the HLA or CMV assignments 20 times. A later analysis grouped co-occurring TCRs with DBSCAN, adding TCRdist sequence similarity when clustering within HLA-allele-positive subsets. For co-occurrence clustering, repertoires with fewer than 30,000 or more than 120,000 public chains were excluded, along with 4 to 6 repertoires with anomalous nucleotide sharing. Here the immuneACCESS table is served through TCRdb, limited to in-frame sequences with V and J called. Missing clones are a known gap in these copies; in checked studies unresolved V genes cover under half, and the rest lacks a known reason. V and J calls and clone size are given by that table; D and trimming were obtained from the DNA. The sample data list tens of thousands of clones, and over 60% of these were observed just once. Approximately 7% of the sample rests with the top ten.

The cohort was made up of about 670 healthy bone marrow donors. Cohort members were all nominally healthy when sampled, although unrecorded immune exposures were likely present. The donor was CMV seronegative and was included in the group of approximately 350 seronegative cohort members. A peripheral blood sample was provided by each donor, and peripheral blood mononuclear cells were used for TCR beta sequencing. The Qiagen DNeasy Blood Extraction Kit was used to extract genomic DNA from the blood cell samples. The sample comprised PBMCs. The clonotype comes from a man in his thirties or forties in good health and CMV-seronegative.

The sequenced DNA is TGTGCCAGCAGTGAACCCCGGGGTGGGTCAGATACGCAGTATTTT. Its protein product is CASSEPRGGSDTQYF. This chain joins TRBV25-1 to TRBJ2-3, with a tentative D gene TRBD2 over 5 matching bases. Cut back by 2 bases and 4 bases, the V and J ends lie 13 bases apart. There are 15 amino acids in the CDR3, from cysteine to phenylalanine inclusive. Only CDR3 DNA remains: 45 bases, in frame from the first base. Reading the germline V gene gives CDR1 MGHDK and CDR2 SYGVNS.